The TCR beta chain under discussion was sequenced for a study of blood T cell repertoires in COVID-19. Overall study: Samples representing acute and convalescent COVID-19 were sourced from the United States, Italy and Spain. PBMCs, B-cell-depleted T cells, or T cells provided the cDNA or gDNA that made up the material.

The CDR3 is 14 residues long. V dropped 6 bases and J dropped 5 bases, with 17 bases sitting between them. Per the germline V gene, CDR1 is SGHTA and CDR2 is FQGNSA. Residents of about two dozen US areas, aged roughly 18 to 89 years, made up the participants. Participant-given clinical history determined each cohort assignment. The assay was immunoSEQ multiplex PCR, and TCRdb's table has in-frame clones only and misses some. The data hold more than 250,000 clones, with roughly 90% observed a single time. This clone appeared once. The sequence derives from a woman in her twenties or thirties who had recovered from COVID-19. Sequenced: PBMCs or T cells enriched from blood (not recorded which). V gene TRBV7-2 combines with J gene TRBJ2-7; tentative D call: TRBD1 (6 bases). The CDR3 sequence: CASRRGQLLDEQYF. The CDR3 nucleotides read TGTGCCAGCAGAAGGGGACAACTTCTCGACGAGCAGTACTTC.